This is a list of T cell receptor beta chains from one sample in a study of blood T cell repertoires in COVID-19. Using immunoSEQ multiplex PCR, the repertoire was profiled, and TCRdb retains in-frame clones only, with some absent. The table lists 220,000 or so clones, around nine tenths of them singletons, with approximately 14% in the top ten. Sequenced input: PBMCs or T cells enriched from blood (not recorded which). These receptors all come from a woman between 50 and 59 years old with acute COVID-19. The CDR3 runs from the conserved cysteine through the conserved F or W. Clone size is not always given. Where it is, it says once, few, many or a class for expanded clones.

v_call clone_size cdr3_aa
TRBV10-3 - CAIKEGGRRRDAGSYNEQFF
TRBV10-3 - CAIRGSSGANVLTF
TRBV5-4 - CASSEGQVYGYTF
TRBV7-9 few CASSRDSRNEKLFF
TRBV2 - CASSGGLAGNQETQYF
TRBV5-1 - CASSLTTGNQPQHF
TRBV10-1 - CASSEEDRVGMNTEAFF
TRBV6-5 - CASSQGRYSGNTIYF
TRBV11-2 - CASSLGGAGGETQYF
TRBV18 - CASSLGRNTEAFF
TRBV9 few CASSPRAGFNYGYTF
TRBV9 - CASSVGLARSSYNEQFF
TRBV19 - CASSPEAGNPIYGYTF
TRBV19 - CASSTGGNNYGYTF
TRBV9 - CASSLFGTSVTGELFF
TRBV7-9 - CASSSLTGGYYGYTF
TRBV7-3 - CASSFLAGDSYEQYF
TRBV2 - CASSTPGTGAGLNTEAFF
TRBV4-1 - CASSQVQGPLSVLTF
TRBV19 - CASSPTRFFSFNTEAFF
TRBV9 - CASSPTTGGTEAFF
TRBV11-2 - CASSLFGGGADTQYF
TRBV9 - CASSVVGTASTDTQYF
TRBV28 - CASIGQPNTEAFF
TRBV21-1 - CAKEGHLIYNEQFF
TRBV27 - CASSSPGQGAGSNQPQHF
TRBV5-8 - CASSLYSSTSTGELFF
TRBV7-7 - CAGTPGQENNSPLHF
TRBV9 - CASSVAGQSYEQYF
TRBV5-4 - CASSFRGSTHTSYEQYF
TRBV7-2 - CASSVGLAGNEQYF
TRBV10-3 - CAISGAGEETQYF
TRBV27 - CASGESETQYF
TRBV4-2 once CASSHVKDRAGANVLTF
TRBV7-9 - CASSLEHAGGEKLFF
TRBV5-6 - CASSFGVGMNTEAFF
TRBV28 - CASSRRVPEAFF
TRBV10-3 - CAISGTSVSVEQFF
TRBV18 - CASSPFGGTRAYNEQFF
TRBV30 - CAWSRDRAHSPLHF
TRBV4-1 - CASSQRTSGQGDEKLFF
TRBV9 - CASSDGLARDTQYF
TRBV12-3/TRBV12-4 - CASSLVSGYEQYF
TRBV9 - CASSPGTGVSNQPQHF
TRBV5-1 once CASSLGDNQPQHF
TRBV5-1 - CASSSPSTDTQYF
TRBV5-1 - CASSLVGQGSHGYTF
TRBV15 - CATSRKTGNSYNSPLHF
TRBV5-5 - CASSSGRGAYNEQFF
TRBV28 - CASSSTGTGGSYEQYF